Listed below are T cell receptor beta chains from one sample, sequenced in a study of cytotoxic CD8 clonotypes in ibrutinib-treated CLL. Clones were read by immunoSEQ multiplex PCR, and TCRdb kept only the in-frame ones, dropping some. Altogether 35,000 to 45,000 clones are present, approximately 74% being singletons, with the ten largest covering approximately 15%. The specimen comprised PBMCs, sampled after 12 months of ibrutinib treatment. These receptors were obtained from a human donor with chronic lymphocytic leukemia. Each CDR3 is given with its conserved first and last residue. A D gene is named only where the DNA matches it firmly. A clone size is listed for some rows: how often the clone was seen (once, few, many), or a class if it is expanded.

V	J	size	D	DNA	CDR3
TRBV10-3	TRBJ1-4	NA	TRBD1	TGTGCCAAGGACAGGTTTTTCCCAACAACTAATGAAAAACTGTTTTTT	CAKDRFFPTTNEKLFF
TRBV5-4	TRBJ1-3	few	NA	TGTGCCAGCAGCTTCGGGGTTGGCTCTGGAAACACCATATATTTT	CASSFGVGSGNTIYF
TRBV14	TRBJ2-7	NA	NA	TGTGCCAGCAGCCGAGGAGCGGAAGTAGGTTACGAGCAGTACTTC	CASSRGAEVGYEQYF
TRBV7-9	TRBJ2-1	NA	NA	TGTGCCAGCAGCAATAGTCCCGATTTCCGCAATGAGCAGTTCTTC	CASSNSPDFRNEQFF
TRBV11-2	TRBJ1-1	NA	NA	TGTGCCAGCAGCTTAGGGGGGTGGACGCAAAACACTGAAGCTTTCTTT	CASSLGGWTQNTEAFF
TRBV2	TRBJ1-4	few	NA	TGTGCCAGTGTCGGGACTGGATATGAAAAACTGTTTTTT	CASVGTGYEKLFF
TRBV18	TRBJ1-1	NA	TRBD1	TGTGCCAGCTCACCGATGGGGACAGGGGACCGGAACACTGAAGCTTTCTTT	CASSPMGTGDRNTEAFF
TRBV4-3	TRBJ2-1	NA	NA	TGCGCCAGCAGCCAAGACTTAGTAGGGAGCTCCTACAATGAGCAGTTCTTC	CASSQDLVGSSYNEQFF
TRBV9	TRBJ2-7	NA	NA	TGTGCCAGCAGCGCAGCGGGCGCCTCCTACGAGCAGTACTTC	CASSAAGASYEQYF
TRBV5-1	TRBJ2-1	NA	TRBD2	TGCGCCAGCAGCCAGGAGGTCCTAGCGGGAGGTAATGAGCAGTTCTTC	CASSQEVLAGGNEQFF
TRBV7-8	TRBJ2-7	NA	NA	TGTGCCAGCAGCTTGGGAGGTAACTACGAGCAGTACTTC	CASSLGGNYEQYF
TRBV18	TRBJ2-1	NA	NA	TGTGCCAGCTCACGGCAGGTTGGAACCTACAATGAGCAGTTCTTC	CASSRQVGTYNEQFF
TRBV5-6	TRBJ2-7	NA	TRBD2	TGTGCCAGCAGCGGGGAAGCGGGAGGAACCTACGAGCAGTACTTC	CASSGEAGGTYEQYF
TRBV7-2	TRBJ1-2	NA	NA	TGTGCCAGCAGCTTAGGCGTAAAGGGGCGAAGGGGGTATGGCTACACCTTC	CASSLGVKGRRGYGYTF
TRBV2	TRBJ1-4	NA	NA	TGTGCCAGCACCGAAGGTAGCAGGGGCGCCACTAATGAAAAACTGTTTTTT	CASTEGSRGATNEKLFF
TRBV5-6	TRBJ2-2	NA	TRBD2	TGTGCCAGCAGCTTGACTAGCGGGACTAACACCGGGGAGCTGTTTTTT	CASSLTSGTNTGELFF
TRBV11-2	TRBJ2-5	once	TRBD1	TGTGCCAGCAGGTATTATCGGACAGGGCCAGAGACCCAGTACTTC	CASRYYRTGPETQYF
TRBV6-1	TRBJ2-7	NA	NA	TGTGCCAGCAGCCTGCGGACAATGTACGAGCAGTACTTC	CASSLRTMYEQYF
TRBV11-3	TRBJ2-1	NA	TRBD2	TGTGCCAGCAGCTTAGGTGGTAGCGGGGCATACAATGAGCAGTTCTTC	CASSLGGSGAYNEQFF
TRBV11-2	TRBJ1-2	NA	NA	TGTGCCAGCAGCGGTGACAGATCGGGGTATGGCTACACCTTC	CASSGDRSGYGYTF
TRBV5-1	TRBJ2-5	NA	NA	TGCGCCAGCAGCTTGGAAAAGGGGTCAGAGACCCAGTACTTC	CASSLEKGSETQYF
TRBV9	TRBJ2-1	NA	NA	TGTGCCAGCAGCGTAGGTGGCAGTATGAATGAGCAGTTCTTC	CASSVGGSMNEQFF
TRBV6-1	TRBJ2-5	NA	NA	TGTGCCAGCAGTGAAGGGACCCAGTACTTC	CASSEGTQYF
TRBV5-1	TRBJ2-7	NA	TRBD2	TGCGCCAGCAGCTTGGAAGCTAGCGGGAGGGGCGAGCAGTACTTC	CASSLEASGRGEQYF
TRBV2	TRBJ2-5	NA	NA	TGTGCCAGCGACCAGTCAGGGGCTAGTCAAGAGACCCAGTACTTC	CASDQSGASQETQYF
TRBV2	TRBJ2-3	NA	NA	TGTGCCAGCAGCCCGGCACTTACGCAGTATTTT	CASSPALTQYF
TRBV5-4	TRBJ2-5	NA	NA	TGTGCCAGCAGCATTGGACTGCAAGAGACCCAGTACTTC	CASSIGLQETQYF
TRBV19	TRBJ2-1	NA	NA	TGTGCCAGTAGTATTTTGGGAGTATCGGAGCAGTTCTTC	CASSILGVSEQFF
TRBV10-3	TRBJ1-3	NA	NA	TGTGCCATCGGTCGGGATCCGTCCGGAAACACCATATATTTT	CAIGRDPSGNTIYF
TRBV19	TRBJ2-5	NA	NA	TGTGCCTCCCGGCCCAACCTTCGGGAGACCCAGTACTTC	CASRPNLRETQYF
TRBV28	TRBJ2-3	NA	TRBD2	TGTGCCAGCAGTTCTGCCTTAGCGGGAGACACAGATACGCAGTATTTT	CASSSALAGDTDTQYF
TRBV27	TRBJ2-7	NA	TRBD2	TGTGCCAGCAGTTCGACTAGCGGGAGAACGTACGAGCAGTACTTC	CASSSTSGRTYEQYF
TRBV7-8	TRBJ2-1	NA	NA	TGTGCCAGCAGCCTCGACGGGACCTACAATGAGCAGTTCTTC	CASSLDGTYNEQFF
TRBV5-6	TRBJ1-1	NA	NA	TGTGCCAGCAGCTTGGGACGGACGGAGAACACTGAAGCTTTCTTT	CASSLGRTENTEAFF
TRBV14	TRBJ2-2	NA	NA	TGTGCCAGCAGGCAAGCCGGGACGACGAACACCGGGGAGCTGTTTTTT	CASRQAGTTNTGELFF
TRBV28	TRBJ1-5	NA	TRBD1	TGTGCCAGCAGTGTAACAGGGGTTTGGGATCAGCCCCAGCATTTT	CASSVTGVWDQPQHF
TRBV5-6	TRBJ2-7	NA	TRBD1	TGTGCCAGCAGCAGGGGACAGGGACCGTCATCCTACGAGCAGTACTTC	CASSRGQGPSSYEQYF
TRBV10-3	TRBJ1-3	few	NA	TGTGCCATCAGTGAGAGGGGGTCCTCTGGAAACACCATATATTTT	CAISERGSSGNTIYF
TRBV27	TRBJ2-1	NA	NA	TGTGCCAGCAGTTTAAGAGGGGCAGGGACGGATGAGCAGTTCTTC	CASSLRGAGTDEQFF